Below, 15 T cell receptor beta chains from the same sample are listed, as sequenced in a study of blood T cells in healthy people across ages (dated by TCRdb to the mid-2010s). The method was 5' RACE. A second PCR of about 7 to 12 cycles was performed with a sample-barcoded 5' primer and a J-beta primer mix. The public reads were run again by TCRdb, first through fastp at Q25 and then through MiXCR, and only productive beta chains were kept. Entries that share a CDR3 protein sequence are merged under the most common genes and DNA. The sample records roughly 1.9 million distinct CDR3 sequences, about two fifths of which are singletons. The top ten constitute 23% of the sample. The material sequenced was blood. All receptors come from a human donor in good health.

This clonotype has only a few counts. The CDR3 protein is CSASTSLGGVFSYEQYF. The CDR3 nucleotides are TGCAGTGCTAGCACGTCTCTAGGCGGGGTATTTTCCTACGAGCAGTACTTC. This chain links TRBV20-1 with TRBJ2-7, with D possibly matching TRBD2 (6 bases). CDR3 length: 17 amino acids. Trimming pared 3 bases from V and 1 base from J, leaving 22 bases between. In germline, CDR1 is DFQATT, CDR2 SNEGSKA (reference sequence).

V gene TRBV2 combines with J gene TRBJ1-1; the match to TRBD1 covers 9 bases. Germline CDR1 is SNHLY and CDR2 is FYNNEI. The CDR3 spans 16 residues. Trimming at V came to 6 bases and at J to 3 bases, leaving 11 bases not matched to a gene. As DNA, the CDR3 is TGTGCCAGCAGGCAAGGGACAGGGCTTTTTGACACTGAAGCTTTCTTT. Translating gives CASRQGTGLFDTEAFF.

This clonotype has a handful of counts. The chain uses TRBV7-2 and TRBJ2-1; D not certain. The germline V gene encodes CDR1 SGHTA and CDR2 FQGNSA. The length of the CDR3 is 11 residues. Deletions cut 2 bases from V and 10 bases from J, with 6 bases between. Here the CDR3 DNA reads TGTGCCAGCAGCTTATTGGTAGAGCAGTTCTTC. It is translated as CASSLLVEQFF.

The genes are TRBV28 and TRBJ2-1; 7 bases agree with TRBD2. The ends lost 5 bases at V and 8 bases at J; junction bases unmatched: 6. This CDR3 contains 13 residues. Germline V gene sequence: CDR1 MDHEN, CDR2 SYDVKM. The CDR3 sequence: CASSLTSVDEQFF. The DNA for the CDR3 is TGTGCCAGCAGTCTCACTAGCGTCGATGAGCAGTTCTTC.

The chain has TRBV14 and TRBJ1-1; D is uncertain. The CDR3 contains 13 residues. From germline, CDR1 is SGHDN and CDR2 FVKESK. The ends were cut back, 0 bases at V and 4 bases at J, with 6 bases in the middle. The CDR3 bases are TGTGCCAGCAGCCAAGAGTCGGGCACTGAAGCTTTCTTT. The encoded protein is CASSQESGTEAFF.

The chain has TRBV4-2 and TRBJ1-2; 9 bases map to TRBD1. Germline V lookup: CDR1 LGHNA, CDR2 YNFKEQ. Unmatched junction bases numbered 14, after V lost 0 bases and J lost 6 bases. The CDR3 loop spans 18 amino acids. The CDR3 DNA sequence: TGTGCCAGCAGCCAAGAAGTAGCACAGGGGGCGCTTACGGATGGCTACACCTTC. Translated, it gives CASSQEVAQGALTDGYTF.

This clonotype has only a few counts. V is TRBV4-2 and J is TRBJ1-6; 9 nucleotides agree with TRBD1. Trimming at V came to 0 bases and at J to 6 bases, leaving 6 bases not matched to a gene. Per the germline V gene, CDR1 is LGHNA and CDR2 is YNFKEQ. The CDR3 runs to 17 residues. The DNA of the CDR3 is TGTGCCAGCAGCCAAGAACAGGGGGCCGAACGTAATTCACCCCTCCACTTT. Translating it yields CASSQEQGAERNSPLHF.

The chain uses TRBV7-2 and TRBJ2-1; maybe TRBD2 (6 bases). From germline, CDR1 is SGHTA and CDR2 FQGNSA. With 3 bases removed from V and 6 bases from J, the gap between germline ends came to 12 bases. This CDR3 contains 14 residues. The CDR3 reads CASSFSRLGNEQFF. DNA of the CDR3: TGTGCCAGCAGCTTTTCTAGACTAGGCAATGAGCAGTTCTTC.

The chain carries TRBV15 and TRBJ2-7, with 9 bases aligning to TRBD1. The germline V gene encodes CDR1 LNHNV and CDR2 YYDKDF (reference sequence). The CDR3 is made up of 16 amino acids. Losses at the gene ends were 0 bases for V and 3 bases for J; bases not matched to a gene: 6. CDR3 in DNA: TGTGCCACCAGCAGAGATCAGGGGACAGGGTACTACGAGCAGTACTTC. It encodes CATSRDQGTGYYEQYF.

V gene TRBV29-1 combines with J gene TRBJ1-1; 10 bases are a match to TRBD1. This CDR3 is 13 amino acids long. Germline-derived CDR1 and CDR2 are SQVTM and ANQGSEA. Trimming removed 7 bases from V and 6 bases from J; junction bases left unmatched: 8. CDR3: CSALGQGDAEAFF. CDR3 coding DNA: TGCAGCGCCCTTGGACAGGGGGACGCTGAAGCTTTCTTT. The entire variable domain, with the rest obtained from reference TRBV29-1 and TRBJ1-1, is as follows: SAVISQKPSRDICQRGTSLTIQCQVDSQVTMMFWYRQQPGQSLTLIATANQGSEATYESGFVIDKFPISRPNLTFSTLTVSNMSPEDSSIYLCSALGQGDAEAFFGQGTRLTVV.

This clonotype has just a few counts. This rearrangement joins TRBV28 to TRBJ1-5; 7 bases are shared with TRBD1. The germline CDR1 and CDR2 sequences are MDHEN and SYDVKM. The V gene end was trimmed by 5 bases and the J gene end by 3 bases; junction bases not matched to a gene: 10. CDR3 size: 16 residues. For the CDR3, the DNA is TGTGCCAGCAGTCAGGTAGAGGGACAGTTCAATCAGCCCCAGCATTTT. Its protein product is CASSQVEGQFNQPQHF.

This clonotype was picked up a small number of times. The chain employs TRBV15 and TRBJ2-7, with 13 nucleotides matching TRBD2. Trimming cost V 0 bases and J 6 bases; bases outside gene matches: 5. From germline, CDR1 is LNHNV and CDR2 YYDKDF (reference sequence). This CDR3 is built from 16 residues. The CDR3 sequence is CATSRDPGLAGLEQYF. The DNA for the CDR3 is TGTGCCACCAGCAGAGACCCGGGACTAGCGGGACTCGAGCAGTACTTC.

The chain uses TRBV6-2 or TRBV6-3 and TRBJ2-7; the D is unclear. V dropped 5 bases and J dropped 7 bases, with 12 bases sitting between them. This CDR3 is 12 amino acids long. Germline V gives CDR1 MNHEY, CDR2 SVGEGT. The CDR3 sequence: CASSQNYNEQYF. The CDR3 bases are TGTGCCAGCAGTCAAAACTACAATGAGCAGTACTTC.

This clonotype showed up just once. The rearrangement links TRBV5-6 to TRBJ1-2; D gene unclear. V lost 3 bases and J lost 4, with 16 bases in between. The germline V gene has CDR1 SGHDT and CDR2 YYEEEE. This CDR3 comprises 15 residues. In DNA form, the CDR3 reads TGTGCCAGCAGCTCGTGGGATACGTGGAGCTATGGCTACACCTTC. As protein: CASSSWDTWSYGYTF.

This clonotype was counted between two and nine times. V and J are TRBV29-1 and TRBJ1-2; D call uncertain. V lost 0 bases to trimming and J lost 7 bases, with 18 bases between them. Germline CDR1 and CDR2: SQVTM and ANQGSEA. The CDR3 totals 15 residues. The DNA for the CDR3 is TGCAGCGTTGAAGATAGGGCCCCAGCGGAGGGTGGCTACACCTTC. Its translation is CSVEDRAPAEGGYTF.